These 6 T cell receptor beta chains were all obtained from the same sample, sequenced in a study of cytotoxic CD8 clonotypes in ibrutinib-treated CLL. The assay was immunoSEQ multiplex PCR, and TCRdb's table has in-frame clones only and misses some. Among tens of thousands of clones listed, approximately 50% were seen once. The sequencing here drew on PBMCs, taken after 12 months of ibrutinib treatment. The receptors derive from a human donor with chronic lymphocytic leukemia.

V usage is TRBV5-4 and J usage is TRBJ2-7; D perhaps matches TRBD2 (7 bases). The CDR3 is 15 residues long. Trimming removed 4 bases from V and 4 bases from J, with 18 bases in between. The germline gives CDR1 SGHNT, CDR2 YYREEE (reference sequence). The DNA of the CDR3 is TGTGCCAGCAGCCCCGGGAGGCAGGGGATGTACGAGCAGTACTTC. Translation gives CASSPGRQGMYEQYF. The complete variable domain, with remaining parts taken from reference TRBV5-4 and TRBJ2-7, reads ETGVTQSPTHLIKTRGQQVTLRCSSQSGHNTVSWYQQALGQGPQFIFQYYREEENGRGNFPPRFSGLQFPNYSSELNVNALELDDSALYLCASSPGRQGMYEQYFGPGTRLTVT.

This clone was seen a handful of times. V gene TRBV5-1 combines with J gene TRBJ2-6, with D perhaps matching TRBD1 (6 bases). Trimming cost V 2 bases and J 1 base, with 13 bases left between them. CDR3 length: 17 amino acids. Germline assignment: CDR1 SGHRS and CDR2 YFSETQ. As DNA, the CDR3 is TGCGCCAGCAGCTTACAGGGTTTCTTATCTGGGGCCAACGTCCTGACTTTC. This translates into CASSLQGFLSGANVLTF. The full variable domain, rest sourced from reference TRBV5-1 and TRBJ2-6, is KAGVTQTPRYLIKTRGQQVTLSCSPISGHRSVSWYQQTPGQGLQFLFEYFSETQRNKGNFPGRFSGRQFSNSRSEMNVSTLELGDSALYLCASSLQGFLSGANVLTFGAGSRLTVL.

This sequence joins TRBV4-2 and TRBJ1-2; D remains ambiguous. The V gene lost 8 bases and the J gene lost 8 bases, with 12 bases spanning the gap. The V gene's germline CDR1 is LGHNA and CDR2 YNFKEQ. This CDR3 has 11 residues. The CDR3: CASYGGLGYTF. The CDR3 DNA is TGTGCCAGCTATGGAGGTTTAGGCTACACCTTC.

Only a few counts were recorded for this clone. This chain uses TRBV7-3 with TRBJ2-2; D not certain. The CDR3 totals 13 residues. V shed 4 bases and J shed 6 bases, with 9 bases lying between them. Germline CDR1 reads SGHTA; CDR2 reads FQGTGA. The chain's CDR3 is CASSSGLPGELFF. The DNA of the CDR3 is TGTGCCAGCAGCTCGGGTCTGCCCGGGGAGCTGTTTTTT. Complete variable domain (other parts from reference TRBV7-3 and TRBJ2-2): GAGVSQTPSNKVTEKGKYVELRCDPISGHTALYWYRQSLGQGPEFLIYFQGTGAADDSGLPNDRFFAVRPEGSVSTLKIQRTERGDSAVYLCASSSGLPGELFFGEGSRLTVL.

This clone was recorded at least ten times. V usage is TRBV2 and J usage is TRBJ2-7, with 8 bases matching TRBD2. In germline, CDR1 is SNHLY, CDR2 FYNNEI. V trimming: 7 bases; J trimming: 5 bases; junction bases outside the gene matches: 10. The CDR3 spans 14 residues. Written as DNA, the CDR3 is TGTGCCAGCACCTCCGGGGGGGGAGAGAACGAGCAGTACTTC. Its translation is CASTSGGGENEQYF.

V gene TRBV18 combines with J gene TRBJ2-1; D possibly corresponds to TRBD1 (6 bases). Trimming removed 3 bases at V and 0 bases at J, with 9 bases between. The CDR3 spans 15 residues. The germline gives CDR1 KGHSH, CDR2 LQKENI. Here the CDR3 DNA reads TGTGCCAGCTCACCCGGACAGAGCTCCTACAATGAGCAGTTCTTC. It translates to CASSPGQSSYNEQFF.